This TCR beta chain was recovered during a study of PD-L1 blockade in urothelial cancer. Some clones are missing from TCRdb's copy, which holds only in-frame ones; the method was immunoSEQ multiplex PCR. The sample lists approximately 32,000 clones; roughly 88% were seen once. Findings and caveats of the study: More expansion of tumor-associated blood clones, seen at 3 weeks, marked durable-benefit patients.

On this clone itself: Its antigen is unidentified.

Patients in the study were battling locally advanced or metastatic urothelial carcinoma. Trimming cost V 0 bases and J 6 bases, with 11 bases left between them. The germline gives CDR1 SGHRS, CDR2 YFSETQ. This CDR3 comprises 14 residues. The sequenced sample was PBMCs, obtained around atezolizumab (anti-PD-L1) treatment. The rearrangement joins TRBV5-1 to TRBJ2-3; D is uncertain. This TCR derives from a man aged 60-69 years with urothelial cancer. The CDR3 loop is CASSLASGDDTQYF. In DNA form, the CDR3 reads TGCGCCAGCAGCTTGGCGTCGGGTGACGATACGCAGTATTTT. Full variable domain (outside the CDR3, taken from reference TRBV5-1 and TRBJ2-3): KAGVTQTPRYLIKTRGQQVTLSCSPISGHRSVSWYQQTPGQGLQFLFEYFSETQRNKGNFPGRFSGRQFSNSRSEMNVSTLELGDSALYLCASSLASGDDTQYFGPGTRLTVL.